This TCR beta chain was sequenced for a study of tumor-infiltrating lymphocytes in primary liver carcinoma. The overall study: Aged between 30 and 69 years, the patients were men and women.

V shed 8 bases and J 1 base; nucleotides not matched to a gene: 8. CDR3 length: 15 amino acids. The source of the blood RNA was unsorted whole blood, and germline DNA was extracted as well. Priming with a constant-region primer yielded TCR beta cDNA from around 540 ng total RNA. Slightly modified ARM-PCR with three nested multiplex PCR rounds yielded TCR beta libraries. TRBV1-TRBV30 forward primers and a C-beta reverse primer were used in the first two PCR rounds, which each ran for 9 to 10 cycles. Each CDR3 protein is one row after TCRdb ran MiXCR on the multiplex PCR reads. This sample has some 190,000 distinct CDR3 sequences, with about 60% found just once.

The J gene is TRBJ2-3, the V gene TRBV12-3 or TRBV12-4; 8 nucleotides line up with TRBD2. Source material: peripheral blood. The sequence came from a man in his forties with primary liver carcinoma and hepatitis B virus infection. This chain's CDR3 is CASSIAGSGTDTQYF. The CDR3 DNA reads TGTGCCAGCTCTATAGCGGGGTCTGGCACAGATACGCAGTATTTT.